These 7 T cell receptor beta chains were sequenced from one sample in a study of blood T cell repertoires in COVID-19. Here immunoSEQ multiplex PCR was the method, and the copy in TCRdb shows in-frame clones only, minus some. The sample contains some 240,000 clones, about 93% of which appear only once. Material: peripheral blood. The source is a man in his fifties or sixties with COVID-19, enrolled during active disease.

The chain couples TRBV5-4 to TRBJ2-1, with TRBD2 identical over 12 bases. CDR1 is SGHNT, CDR2 YYREEE, per germline (reference sequence). The length of the CDR3 is 16 residues. V shed 4 bases and J 5 bases; nucleotides not matched to a gene: 7. This CDR3 reads CASSRGLAGGNNEQFF. The CDR3 coding sequence is TGTGCCAGCAGCAGGGGCCTAGCGGGAGGGAACAATGAGCAGTTCTTC.

This chain links TRBV30 with TRBJ1-1, with D perhaps matching TRBD1 (6 bases). Trimming removed 5 bases at V and 5 bases at J, with 9 bases between. CDR3 length equals 11 residues. Germline V gives CDR1 GTSNPN, CDR2 SVGIG (reference sequence). CDR3 sequence: CAWERGTEAFF. The CDR3 DNA is TGTGCCTGGGAGAGGGGGACTGAAGCTTTCTTT.

The J gene is TRBJ2-7, the V gene TRBV28; D is undetermined. Germline values: CDR1 MDHEN, CDR2 SYDVKM. V dropped 4 bases and J dropped 2 bases, with 12 bases sitting between them. This CDR3 is 14 amino acids long. For the CDR3, the DNA is TGTGCCAGCAGTTGGGCCCGGCGAGCCTACGAGCAGTACTTC. Protein product: CASSWARRAYEQYF.

V and J are TRBV6-6 and TRBJ2-7; TRBD2 matches at 7 bases. This CDR3 spans 14 amino acids. Germline CDR1 MNHNY, CDR2 SVGAGI (reference sequence). Trimming took 6 bases from V and 3 from J; bases not matched to a gene: 8. CDR3 coding DNA: TGTGCCAGCAGCCCGGTTAGCGGGCGCTACGAGCAGTACTTC. It codes for CASSPVSGRYEQYF.

The rearrangement uses TRBV15 and TRBJ2-2; 7 nucleotides line up with TRBD1. Germline CDR1 LNHNV, CDR2 YYDKDF (reference sequence). CDR3 length: 16 residues. With V trimmed by 0 bases and J by 0 bases, 1 base remained unmatched. The CDR3, as DNA: TGTGCCACCAGCAGAGATACAGGGGCGAACACCGGGGAGCTGTTTTTT. Its translation is CATSRDTGANTGELFF.

This clone was found many times. This sequence joins TRBV5-6 and TRBJ2-7; 7 bases agree with TRBD1. From germline, CDR1 is SGHDT and CDR2 YYEEEE. The V gene end was trimmed by 4 bases and the J gene end by 1 base; junction bases not matched to a gene: 14. CDR3 size: 17 residues. CDR3 bases: TGTGCCAGCAGCGGTCTTTCCGGGACAGTCAGTTCCTACGAGCAGTACTTC. It specifies CASSGLSGTVSSYEQYF.

This sequence joins TRBV5-1 and TRBJ2-1; D call uncertain. The CDR3 runs to 12 residues. Germline V gene data show CDR1 as SGHRS and CDR2 as YFSETQ. The V and J ends lost 0 bases and 5 bases respectively, with 3 bases between them. CDR3 protein: CASSLADNEQFF. The DNA for the CDR3 is TGCGCCAGCAGCTTGGCGGACAATGAGCAGTTCTTC.